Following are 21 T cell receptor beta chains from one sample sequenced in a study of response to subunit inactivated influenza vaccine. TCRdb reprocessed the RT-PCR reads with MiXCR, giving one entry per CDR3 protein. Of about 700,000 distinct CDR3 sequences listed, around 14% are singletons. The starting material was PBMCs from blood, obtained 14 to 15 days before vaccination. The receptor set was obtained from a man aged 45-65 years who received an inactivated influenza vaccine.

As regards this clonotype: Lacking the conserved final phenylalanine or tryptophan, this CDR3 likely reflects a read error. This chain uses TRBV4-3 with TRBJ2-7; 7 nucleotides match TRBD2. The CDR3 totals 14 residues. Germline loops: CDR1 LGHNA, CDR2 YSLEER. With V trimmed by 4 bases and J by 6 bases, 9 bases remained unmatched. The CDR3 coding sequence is TGCGCCAGCAGCCCCAAGCGGGAACGGTCCGAGCAGTACATC. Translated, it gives CASSPKRERSEQYI.

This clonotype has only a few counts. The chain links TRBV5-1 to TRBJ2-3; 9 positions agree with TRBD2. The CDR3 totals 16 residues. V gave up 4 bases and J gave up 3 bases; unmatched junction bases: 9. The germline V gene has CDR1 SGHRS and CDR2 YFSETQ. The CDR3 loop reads CASSPGTSSGTDTQYF. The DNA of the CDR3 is TGCGCCAGCAGCCCGGGGACTAGCTCTGGTACAGATACGCAGTATTTT.

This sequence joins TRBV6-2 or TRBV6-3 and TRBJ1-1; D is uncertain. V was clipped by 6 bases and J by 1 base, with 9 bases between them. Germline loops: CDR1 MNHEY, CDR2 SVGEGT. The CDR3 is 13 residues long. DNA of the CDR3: TGTGCCAGCAGACGAGAGGGGAACACTGAAGCTTTCTTT. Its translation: CASRREGNTEAFF.

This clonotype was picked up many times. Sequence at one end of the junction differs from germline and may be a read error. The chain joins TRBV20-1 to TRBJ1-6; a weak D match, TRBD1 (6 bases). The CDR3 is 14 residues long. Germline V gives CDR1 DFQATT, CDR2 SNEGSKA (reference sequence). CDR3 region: CSTSESGGSSPLHF. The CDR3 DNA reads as TGCAGTACTAGTGAGAGTGGGGGCAGTTCACCCCTCCACTTT.

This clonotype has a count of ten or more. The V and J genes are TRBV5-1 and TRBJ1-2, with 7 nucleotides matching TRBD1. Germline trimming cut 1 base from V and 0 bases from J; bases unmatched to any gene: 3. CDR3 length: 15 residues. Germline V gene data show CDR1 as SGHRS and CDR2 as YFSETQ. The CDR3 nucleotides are TGCGCCAGCAGCTTGACAGGGGACGCTAACTATGGCTACACCTTC. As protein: CASSLTGDANYGYTF.

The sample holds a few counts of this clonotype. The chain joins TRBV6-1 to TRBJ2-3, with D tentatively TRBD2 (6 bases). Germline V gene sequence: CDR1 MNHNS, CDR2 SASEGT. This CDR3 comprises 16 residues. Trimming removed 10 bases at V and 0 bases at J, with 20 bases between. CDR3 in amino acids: CATGVTRASSTDTQYF. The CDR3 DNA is TGTGCCACGGGGGTAACAAGGGCCTCTAGCACAGATACGCAGTATTTT.

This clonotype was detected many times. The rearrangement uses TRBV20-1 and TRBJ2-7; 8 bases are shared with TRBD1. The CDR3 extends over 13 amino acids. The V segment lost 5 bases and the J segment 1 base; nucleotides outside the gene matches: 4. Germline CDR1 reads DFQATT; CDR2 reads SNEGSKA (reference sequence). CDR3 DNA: TGCAGTGCTCCGGGACAGGCTTCCTACGAGCAGTACTTC. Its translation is CSAPGQASYEQYF.

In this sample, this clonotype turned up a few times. The CDR3 DNA is TGTGCCAGCATTTTCGCAAATGAGCAGTTCTTC. This translates into CASIFANEQFF. This chain connects TRBV6-6 to TRBJ2-1; the D is unclear. The CDR3 totals 11 residues. In germline, CDR1 is MNHNY, CDR2 SVGAGI (reference sequence). Trimming took off 7 bases at V and 7 bases at J, with 8 bases between the two ends.

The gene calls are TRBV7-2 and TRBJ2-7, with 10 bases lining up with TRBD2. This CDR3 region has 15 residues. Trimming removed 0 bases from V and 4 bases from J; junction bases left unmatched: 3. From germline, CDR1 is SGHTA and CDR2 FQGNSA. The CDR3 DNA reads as TGTGCCAGCAGCTTAGCAGGGACTAGCGAGTACGAGCAGTACTTC. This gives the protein CASSLAGTSEYEQYF.

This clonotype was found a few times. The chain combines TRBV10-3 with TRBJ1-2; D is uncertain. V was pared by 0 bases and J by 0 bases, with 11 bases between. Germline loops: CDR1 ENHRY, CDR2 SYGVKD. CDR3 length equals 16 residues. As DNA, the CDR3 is TGTGCCATCAGTGAGTCGTTAAGCCCATCTAACTATGGCTACACCTTC. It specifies CAISESLSPSNYGYTF.

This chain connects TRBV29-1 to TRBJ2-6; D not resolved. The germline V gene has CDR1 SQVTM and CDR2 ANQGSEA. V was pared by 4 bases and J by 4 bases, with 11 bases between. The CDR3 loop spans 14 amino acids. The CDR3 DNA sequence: TGCAGCGTTGGACATGGGTTGGGGGCCAACGTCCTGACTTTC. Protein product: CSVGHGLGANVLTF.

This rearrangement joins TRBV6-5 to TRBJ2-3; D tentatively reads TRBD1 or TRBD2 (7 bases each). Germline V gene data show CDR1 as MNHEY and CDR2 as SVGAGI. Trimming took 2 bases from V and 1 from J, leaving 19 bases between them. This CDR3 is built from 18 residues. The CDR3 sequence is CASSYPTRGGQGTDTQYF. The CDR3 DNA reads TGTGCCAGCAGTTACCCCACCAGGGGGGGCCAGGGCACAGATACGCAGTATTTT.

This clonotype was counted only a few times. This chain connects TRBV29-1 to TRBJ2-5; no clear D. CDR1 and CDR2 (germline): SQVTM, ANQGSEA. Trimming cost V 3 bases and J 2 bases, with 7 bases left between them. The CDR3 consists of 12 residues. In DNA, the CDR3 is TGCAGCGTTGATGCGGATCAAGAGACCCAGTACTTC. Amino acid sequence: CSVDADQETQYF.

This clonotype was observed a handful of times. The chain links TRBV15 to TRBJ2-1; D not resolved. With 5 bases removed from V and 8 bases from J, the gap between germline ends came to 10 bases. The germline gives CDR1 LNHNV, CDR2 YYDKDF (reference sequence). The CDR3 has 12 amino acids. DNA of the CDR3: TGTGCCACCAGCGGCAGGATTTATGAGCAGTTCTTC. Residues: CATSGRIYEQFF.

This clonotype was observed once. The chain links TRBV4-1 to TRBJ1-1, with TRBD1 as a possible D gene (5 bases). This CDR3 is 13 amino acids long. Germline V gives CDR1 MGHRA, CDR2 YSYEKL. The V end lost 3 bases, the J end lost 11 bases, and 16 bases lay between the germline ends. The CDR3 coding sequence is TGCGCCAGCAGCCAGGAGACAGATTTCTTGGCTTTCTTT. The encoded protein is CASSQETDFLAFF.

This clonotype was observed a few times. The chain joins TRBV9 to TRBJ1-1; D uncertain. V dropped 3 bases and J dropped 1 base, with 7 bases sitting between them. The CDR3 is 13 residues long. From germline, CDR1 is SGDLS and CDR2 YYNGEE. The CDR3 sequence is CASSDRSNTEAFF. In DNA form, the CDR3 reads TGTGCCAGCAGCGACAGATCGAACACTGAAGCTTTCTTT.

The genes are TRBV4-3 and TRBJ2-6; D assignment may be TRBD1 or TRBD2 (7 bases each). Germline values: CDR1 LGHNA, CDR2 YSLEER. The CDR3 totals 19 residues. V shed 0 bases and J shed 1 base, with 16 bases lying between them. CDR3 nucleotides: TGCGCCAGCAGCCAAGAAAGTGGCGGGGGACAGTCTGGGGCCAACGTCCTGACTTTC. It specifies CASSQESGGGQSGANVLTF.

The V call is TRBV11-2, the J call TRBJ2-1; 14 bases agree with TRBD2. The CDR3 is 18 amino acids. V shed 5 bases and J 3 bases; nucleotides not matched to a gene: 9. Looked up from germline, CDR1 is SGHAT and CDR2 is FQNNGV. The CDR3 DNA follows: TGTGCCAGCAGCCCCGGACGACTAGCGGGGGGGGTCTACAATGAGCAGTTCTTC. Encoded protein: CASSPGRLAGGVYNEQFF.

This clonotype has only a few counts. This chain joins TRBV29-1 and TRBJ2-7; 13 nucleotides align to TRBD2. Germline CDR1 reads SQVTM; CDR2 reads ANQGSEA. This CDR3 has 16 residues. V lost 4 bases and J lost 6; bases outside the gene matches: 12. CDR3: CSVGSDRLAGGSEQYF. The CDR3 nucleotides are TGCAGCGTTGGTTCCGATAGACTAGCGGGGGGCTCCGAGCAGTACTTC.

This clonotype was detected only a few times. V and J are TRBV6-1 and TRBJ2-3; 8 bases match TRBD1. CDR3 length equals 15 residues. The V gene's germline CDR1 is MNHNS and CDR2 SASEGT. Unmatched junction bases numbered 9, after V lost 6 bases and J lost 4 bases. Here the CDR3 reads CASSRSGGEADTQYF. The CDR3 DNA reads TGTGCCAGCAGCCGGTCAGGGGGCGAAGCAGATACGCAGTATTTT.

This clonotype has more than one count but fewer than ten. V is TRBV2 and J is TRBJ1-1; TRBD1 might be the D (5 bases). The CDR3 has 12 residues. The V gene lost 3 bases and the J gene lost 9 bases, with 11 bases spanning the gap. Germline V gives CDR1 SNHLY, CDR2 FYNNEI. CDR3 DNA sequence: TGTGCCAGCAGTGATGTCCCGGGACAAGCTTTCTTT. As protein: CASSDVPGQAFF.